This T cell receptor (beta chain) was retrieved from a study of blood T cells in healthy people across ages. Regarding the study as a whole: Estimates drawn from one million T cells were deemed to understate diversity.

The CDR3 has 16 amino acids. CDR1 and CDR2 (germline): LGHDT, YNNKEL (reference sequence). Unmatched junction bases numbered 6, after V lost 0 bases and J lost 7 bases. Every participating donor contributed roughly 10 milliliters of peripheral blood through a draw. Together with a sample-barcoded 5' primer, a J-beta primer mix was included in a second PCR lasting about 6 to 11 cycles. The authors tagged each cDNA molecule using a template-switch adaptor with 12 random nucleotides. MiXCR was run by TCRdb on the 5' RACE reads, yielding one entry per CDR3 protein. This sample carries approximately 940,000 distinct CDR3 sequences, under 50% of them seen once, and the ten largest clones take 13%. On this clonotype itself: Its antigen remains unknown.

The clonotype was recovered from a man under 40 in good health. This rearrangement joins TRBV3-1 to TRBJ1-2, with 12 nucleotides matching TRBD1. The sequenced material came from blood. CDR3 sequence: CASSQEWGQGAFGYTF. Written as DNA, the CDR3 is TGTGCCAGCAGCCAAGAATGGGGACAGGGGGCATTTGGCTACACCTTC. Complete variable domain (other parts from reference TRBV3-1 and TRBJ1-2): DTAVSQTPKYLVTQMGNDKSIKCEQNLGHDTMYWYKQDSKKFLKIMFSYNNKELIINETVPNRFSPKSPDKAHLNLHINSLELGDSAVYFCASSQEWGQGAFGYTFGSGTRLTVV.